This T cell receptor (beta chain) was observed in a study of cytotoxic CD8 clonotypes in ibrutinib-treated CLL. Study summary: Median treatment time before response sampling was approximately 11 months, range 6 to 36. Study-wide points: Treatment left the uncommon public clonotypes either contracted or stable in frequency. Clonality increased at ibrutinib response, then returned toward baseline at progression.

The sequencing depth, 1 in 200,000 to 1 in 1 million T cells, was the target. Libraries were prepared by immunoSEQ multiplex PCR; TCRdb keeps only in-frame clonotypes and omits some of them. The sample includes about 130,000 clones, 80% to 85% of them seen just once. A remark on this clone: The antigen remains undetermined.

CDR3 length: 15 amino acids. Germline values: CDR1 MDHEN, CDR2 SYDVKM. Deletions cut 4 bases from V and 6 bases from J, with 19 bases between. The TCR was taken from a human donor with chronic lymphocytic leukemia. The chain uses TRBV28 and TRBJ2-7, with no clear D. Material: PBMCs, obtained after 24 months of ibrutinib treatment. The CDR3 sequence: CASSSPPRRSFEQYF. The DNA for the CDR3 is TGTGCCAGCAGTTCCCCCCCCCGCAGGAGCTTCGAGCAGTACTTC.